Below, 16 T cell receptor beta chains from the same sample are listed, as sequenced in a study of T cells after yellow fever vaccination. MiXCR, applied by TCRdb to the 5' RACE reads, yields one record per CDR3 protein. The sample includes some 400,000 distinct CDR3 sequences, approximately 19% of them seen just once. Material: PBMCs, obtained before the yellow fever booster vaccination. Receptors were obtained from a man younger than 30 who received the YFV17D yellow fever vaccine.

This clonotype occurred a few times. CDR3 coding DNA: TGTGCCAGCAGTCACGGGACCGACGGGGGGAACATTCAGTACTTC. Protein: CASSHGTDGGNIQYF. The chain links TRBV6-2 or TRBV6-3 to TRBJ2-4, with 7 bases fitting TRBD2. The CDR3 sequence is 15 residues long. The V and J ends lost 5 bases and 7 bases, in that order; junction bases with no gene match: 11. The germline gives CDR1 MNHEY, CDR2 SVGEGT.

The table lists this clonotype with a few counts. The chain combines TRBV28 with TRBJ2-5; 8 positions agree with TRBD1. In germline, CDR1 is MDHEN, CDR2 SYDVKM. The CDR3 loop spans 12 amino acids. J was trimmed by 5 bases and V by 9 bases; bases with no gene match: 5. The CDR3 region is CASGQGGETQYF. The CDR3 nucleotides read TGTGCCAGTGGACAGGGTGGGGAGACCCAGTACTTC.

This clonotype has a count of ten or more. V and J are TRBV5-5 and TRBJ2-5; D not resolved. V gave up 1 base and J gave up 5 bases, with 15 bases separating them. Per the germline V gene, CDR1 is SGHKS and CDR2 is YYEKEE (reference sequence). The CDR3 consists of 15 residues. The CDR3 DNA sequence: TGTGCCAGCAGCTTGACCACGGAGTCGAGGGAGACCCAGTACTTC. This codes for CASSLTTESRETQYF.

The rearrangement uses TRBV10-3 and TRBJ2-3, with a tentative D call TRBD2 (7 bases). The germline V and J ends were trimmed by 4 bases and 1 base, with 24 bases remaining between them. Germline lookup yields CDR1 ENHRY and CDR2 SYGVKD. This CDR3 has 19 residues. The CDR3, as DNA: TGTGCCATCAGTGTACGGGGGGCGGGGGCCTCGGCCGGCACAGATACGCAGTATTTT. Translating it yields CAISVRGAGASAGTDTQYF.

A few counts support this clonotype. This chain links TRBV7-9 with TRBJ1-2; 7 nucleotides align to TRBD1. The CDR3 has 17 residues. The germline CDR1 and CDR2 sequences are SEHNR and FQNEAQ (reference sequence). V shed 1 base, J shed 4 bases, and the junction held 12 bases outside the gene matches. The CDR3 protein is CASSLEGAGAGAYGYTF. The CDR3 DNA reads TGTGCCAGCAGCTTAGAGGGGGCCGGGGCCGGGGCCTATGGCTACACCTTC. Supplemented by reference TRBV7-9 and TRBJ1-2, the full variable domain reads DTGVSQNPRHKITKRGQNVTFRCDPISEHNRLYWYRQTLGQGPEFLTYFQNEAQLEKSRLLSDRFSAERPKGSFSTLEIQRTEQGDSAMYLCASSLEGAGAGAYGYTFGSGTRLTVV.

This clonotype was counted ten times or more. The genes are TRBV4-3 and TRBJ2-2; D may match TRBD1 or TRBD2 (5 bases each). Trimming removed 0 bases at V and 5 bases at J, with 13 bases between. Germline loops: CDR1 LGHNA, CDR2 YSLEER. The CDR3 consists of 16 residues. CDR3 nucleotide sequence: TGCGCCAGCAGCCAAGATGGTGGGGACGGTACCGGGGAGCTGTTTTTT. It specifies CASSQDGGDGTGELFF.

This clonotype occurred many times. Its ends do not fully match the called genes, so a read error is possible. This sequence joins TRBV20-1 and TRBJ1-1; D not certain. Per the germline V gene, CDR1 is DFQATT and CDR2 is SNEGSKA (reference sequence). CDR3 size: 14 residues. The CDR3 is CSARDPGSTTEAFF. CDR3 coding DNA: TGCAGTGCCAGAGATCCCGGTTCGACCACTGAAGCTTTCTTT.

This clonotype appeared a few times. The chain uses TRBV6-5 and TRBJ1-6; D unresolved. Trimming removed 2 bases from V and 5 bases from J, with 13 bases in between. The CDR3 contains 16 residues. CDR1 is MNHEY and CDR2 is SVGAGI in the germline V gene. The DNA of the CDR3 is TGTGCCAGCAGTTACGGCACTGGGCGCCATAATTCACCCCTCCACTTT. Encoded protein: CASSYGTGRHNSPLHF.

The chain links TRBV29-1 to TRBJ2-3; D is ambiguous. Trimming took 2 bases from V and 2 from J, leaving 11 bases between them. There are 14 residues in the CDR3. In germline, CDR1 is SQVTM, CDR2 ANQGSEA. The CDR3 region is CSVEPPGFTDTQYF. CDR3 nucleotide sequence: TGCAGCGTTGAACCCCCGGGCTTCACAGATACGCAGTATTTT.

This clonotype was counted a few times. This chain joins TRBV6-1 and TRBJ1-1, with a weak D call TRBD1 (5 bases). V was shortened by 6 bases and J by 1 base, with 15 bases between the two germline ends. Germline-derived CDR1 and CDR2 are MNHNS and SASEGT. The CDR3 consists of 15 residues. The CDR3 loop is CASSQWRTGNTEAFF. CDR3 bases: TGTGCCAGCAGCCAATGGCGAACAGGGAACACTGAAGCTTTCTTT.

This chain links TRBV20-1 with TRBJ1-1; the D gene is possibly TRBD1 (5 bases). This CDR3 has 14 residues. Trimming took off 0 bases at V and 6 bases at J, with 14 bases between the two ends. CDR1 and CDR2 from the germline V gene are DFQATT and SNEGSKA (reference sequence). CDR3 nucleotides: TGCAGTGCTAGAGATAAGGAGAGGGGCGCTGAAGCTTTCTTT. This encodes CSARDKERGAEAFF.

This clonotype has only a few counts. V gene TRBV7-9 combines with J gene TRBJ1-5; maybe TRBD1 (6 bases). Deletions cut 6 bases from V and 6 bases from J, with 18 bases between. CDR3 length equals 15 residues. The germline V gene encodes CDR1 SEHNR and CDR2 FQNEAQ (reference sequence). CDR3 bases: TGTGCCAGCAGTGTCGGCGGCCAAGGGGGTCAGCCCCAGCATTTT. The encoded protein is CASSVGGQGGQPQHF.

The sample holds many counts of this clonotype. This chain connects TRBV5-4 to TRBJ2-3; 8 positions match TRBD2. Trimming cost V 3 bases and J 4 bases; bases outside gene matches: 4. CDR3 length: 14 residues. Germline V gene sequence: CDR1 SGHNT, CDR2 YYREEE (reference sequence). The CDR3 is CASSSRGGADTQYF. The CDR3 nucleotides are TGTGCCAGCAGCTCCCGGGGGGGGGCAGATACGCAGTATTTT.

There are a few counts of this clonotype. This chain links TRBV5-1 with TRBJ2-5; D is undetermined. The germline gives CDR1 SGHRS, CDR2 YFSETQ. The CDR3 loop spans 14 amino acids. The ends were cut back, 0 bases at V and 1 base at J, with 7 bases in the middle. CDR3 residues: CASSLVDIQETQYF. Written as DNA, the CDR3 is TGCGCCAGCAGCTTGGTGGATATCCAAGAGACCCAGTACTTC.

The V and J genes are TRBV4-3 and TRBJ1-1, with D unclear. Trimming pared 2 bases from V and 7 bases from J, leaving 14 bases between. This CDR3 contains 14 residues. CDR1 and CDR2 (germline): LGHNA, YSLEER. CDR3 nucleotides: TGCGCCAGCAGCCAAAGGTCCCCTGGCCATGAAGCTTTCTTT. Encoded protein: CASSQRSPGHEAFF.

This clonotype has just a few counts. This chain connects TRBV12-3 or TRBV12-4 to TRBJ2-3, with TRBD2 as a possible D gene (6 bases). The CDR3 loop spans 14 amino acids. Trimming left V 4 bases short and J 4 bases short, with 12 bases between. CDR3 bases: TGTGCCAGCAGTTATCTTACGGGGGCAGATACGCAGTATTTT. Translation: CASSYLTGADTQYF.